Sequencing of this T cell receptor beta chain was carried out in a study of blood T cell repertoires in COVID-19. Looking at the study overall: Italy, Spain and the United States were the sources of the convalescent and acute COVID-19 samples. PBMCs, B-cell-depleted T cells, or T cells were the source of the cDNA or gDNA that made up the material.

In the study's own analysis: Estimates of nucleated cell counts were drawn from the amplification of reference gene primers. Sequencing used immunoSEQ multiplex PCR; TCRdb keeps in-frame clones, though not all of them. V and J calls and clone size are those listed in that table; D and trimming were worked out from the DNA. The data show around 110,000 clones, with 82% seen just once and 7.5% held by the top ten. The germline V gene encodes CDR1 MNHEY and CDR2 SVGAGI. The V gene lost 0 bases and the J gene lost 4 bases, with 9 bases spanning the gap. This CDR3 spans 14 amino acids. The genes are TRBV6-5 and TRBJ1-1; D not resolved. The origin of this receptor is a man between 65 and 79 years old with active or convalescent COVID-19. Sequenced sample: peripheral blood. The CDR3 is CASSYSERSTEAFF. The DNA of the CDR3 is TGTGCCAGCAGTTACTCGGAGAGGAGCACTGAAGCTTTCTTT.